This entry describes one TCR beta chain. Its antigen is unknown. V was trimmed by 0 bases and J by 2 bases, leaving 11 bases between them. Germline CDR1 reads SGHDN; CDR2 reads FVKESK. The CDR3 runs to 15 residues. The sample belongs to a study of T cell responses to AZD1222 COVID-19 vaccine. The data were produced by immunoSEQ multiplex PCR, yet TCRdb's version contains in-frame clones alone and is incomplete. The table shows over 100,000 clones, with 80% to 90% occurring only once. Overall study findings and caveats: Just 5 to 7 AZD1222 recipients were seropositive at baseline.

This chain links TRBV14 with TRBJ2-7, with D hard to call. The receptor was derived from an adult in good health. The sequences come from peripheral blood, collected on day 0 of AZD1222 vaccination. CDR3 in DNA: TGTGCCAGCAGCCAAGATTGGGGTATCGCCTACGAGCAGTACTTC. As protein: CASSQDWGIAYEQYF. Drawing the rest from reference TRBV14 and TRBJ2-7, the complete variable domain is EAGVTQFPSHSVIEKGQTVTLRCDPISGHDNLYWYRRVMGKEIKFLLHFVKESKQDESGMPNNRFLAERTGGTYSTLKVQPAELEDSGVYFCASSQDWGIAYEQYFGPGTRLTVT.